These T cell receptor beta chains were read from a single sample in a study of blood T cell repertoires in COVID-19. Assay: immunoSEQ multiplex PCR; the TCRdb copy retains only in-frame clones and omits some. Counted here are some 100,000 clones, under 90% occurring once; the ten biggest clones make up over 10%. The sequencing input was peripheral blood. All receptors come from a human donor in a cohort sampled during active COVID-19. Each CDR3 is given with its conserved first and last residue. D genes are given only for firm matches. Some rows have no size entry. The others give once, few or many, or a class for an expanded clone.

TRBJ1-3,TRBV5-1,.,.,TGCGCCAGCTCCCAGGGGTCTGGAAACACCATATATTTT,CASSQGSGNTIYF
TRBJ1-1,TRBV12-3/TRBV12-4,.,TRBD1,TGTGCCAGCAGTTCTCTGACAGGGGGGGAGGCTTTCTTT,CASSSLTGGEAFF
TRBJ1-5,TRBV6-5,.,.,TGTGCCACCTCAGGCAGTAGCAATCAGCCCCAGCATTTT,CATSGSSNQPQHF
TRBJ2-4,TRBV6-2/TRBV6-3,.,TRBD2,TGTGCCAGCACCCCCGTAAGCCGGGGGGGCATTCAGTACTTC,CASTPVSRGGIQYF
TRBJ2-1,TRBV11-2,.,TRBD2,TGTGCCAGCAGCTTAGTTAGCGGGGGGGGAAGCCGGATCTTC,CASSLVSGGGSRIF
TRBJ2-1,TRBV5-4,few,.,TGTGCCAGCAGCTTGCGTAGCACTTACAATGAGCAGTTCTTC,CASSLRSTYNEQFF
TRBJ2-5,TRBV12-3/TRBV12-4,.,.,TGTGCCAGCAGTTTCTCAGGACAAGAGACCCAGTACTTC,CASSFSGQETQYF
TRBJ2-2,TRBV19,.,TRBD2,TGTGCCAGTAGTATAGGGCTAGCGGGGCGGGTCACCGGGGAGCTGTTTTTT,CASSIGLAGRVTGELFF
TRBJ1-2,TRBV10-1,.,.,TGCGCCAGCAGTGAGTCCGGGGGCTATGGCTACACCTTC,CASSESGGYGYTF
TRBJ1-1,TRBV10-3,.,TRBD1,TGTGCCATCAGAGGGGGGGGGACAGGGAACACTGAAGCTTTCTTT,CAIRGGGTGNTEAFF
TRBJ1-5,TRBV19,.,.,TGTGCCAGTAGTACCCCATCGGCCGGGGGTCGCAATCAGCCCCAGCATTTT,CASSTPSAGGRNQPQHF
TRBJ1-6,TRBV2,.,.,TGTGCCAGCCGCGCCGGGTCCCCGGCATCACCCCTCCACTTT,CASRAGSPASPLHF
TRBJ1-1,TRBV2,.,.,TGTGCCAGCAGTGCCCACAGCTTGAACACTGAAGCTTTCTTT,CASSAHSLNTEAFF
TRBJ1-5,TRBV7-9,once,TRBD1,TGTGCCAGCAGCTTAGTAGGACAGGGGAATCAGCCCCAGCATTTT,CASSLVGQGNQPQHF
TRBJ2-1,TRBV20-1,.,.,TGCAGTGCTAACAGAGCTAATGAGCAGTTCTTC,CSANRANEQFF
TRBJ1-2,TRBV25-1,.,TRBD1,TGTGCCAGCAGGGGTGGGGACAGGGCGCCTGGCTACACCTTC,CASRGGDRAPGYTF
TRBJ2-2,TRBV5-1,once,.,TGCGCCAGCAGCTTGGATACAGCGGGTAGCGCCGGGGAGCTGTTTTTT,CASSLDTAGSAGELFF
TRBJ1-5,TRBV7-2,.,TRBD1,TGTGCCAGCAGCTTGACAGGGGGCTACAATCAGCCCCAGCATTTT,CASSLTGGYNQPQHF
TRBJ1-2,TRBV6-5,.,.,TGTGCCAGCAGTTACTCGGACAGACGACGAGGCTACACCTTC,CASSYSDRRRGYTF
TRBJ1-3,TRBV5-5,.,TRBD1,TGTGCCAGCAGCTCCCGGACAGGGGGCACCATATATTTT,CASSSRTGGTIYF
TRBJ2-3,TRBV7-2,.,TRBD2,TGTGCCAGCAGCATCCTGGCGGGGGGGCCACGCACAGATACGCAGTATTTT,CASSILAGGPRTDTQYF
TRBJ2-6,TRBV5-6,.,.,TGTGCCAGCAGCTGGAGAGGGTCTGGGGCCAACGTCCTGACTTTC,CASSWRGSGANVLTF
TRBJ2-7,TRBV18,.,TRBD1,TGTGCCAGCTCAGCCGGGACAGGGGGCTTCGAGCAGTACTTC,CASSAGTGGFEQYF
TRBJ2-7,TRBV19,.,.,TGTGCCAGTAGTATCGGGACAAGCCGTATCGAGCAGTACTTC,CASSIGTSRIEQYF
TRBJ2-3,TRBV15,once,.,TGTGCCACCAGCAGAGATCGTCGCCAGGGGTTGACAGATACGCAGTATTTT,CATSRDRRQGLTDTQYF
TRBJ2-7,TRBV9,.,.,TGTGCCAGCAGCCCGCGCGCGGGGCCTTCCTACGAGCAGTACTTC,CASSPRAGPSYEQYF
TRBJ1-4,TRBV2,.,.,TGTGCCAGCAGTGAACTCGGGACAACCAATGAAAAACTGTTTTTT,CASSELGTTNEKLFF
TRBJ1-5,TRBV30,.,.,TGTGCCTGTCCACAGGGTACCGATAGCAATCAGCCCCAGCATTTT,CACPQGTDSNQPQHF
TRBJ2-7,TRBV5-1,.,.,TGCGCCAGCAGCTTGTCGGGAGACACCTACGAGCAGTACTTC,CASSLSGDTYEQYF
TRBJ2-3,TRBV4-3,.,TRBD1,TGCGCCAGCAGCCAAGTATGGGGTGGACAGGGGGCTCAGGCGCAGTATTTT,CASSQVWGGQGAQAQYF
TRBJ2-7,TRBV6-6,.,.,TGTGCCAGCAGTTTTACAGGGTACGAGCAGTACTTC,CASSFTGYEQYF
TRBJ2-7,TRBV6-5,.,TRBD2,TGTGCCAGCAGGTCGATGAGCGGGAGTATCTACGAGCAGTACTTC,CASRSMSGSIYEQYF
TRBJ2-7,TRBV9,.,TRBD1,TGTGCCAGTACCCCGGGACAGGGACCCTACGAGCAGTACTTC,CASTPGQGPYEQYF
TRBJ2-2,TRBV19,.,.,TGTGCCAGTAGTAAGTTCACAACCGGGGAGCTGTTTTTT,CASSKFTTGELFF
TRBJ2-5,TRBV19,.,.,TGTGCCAGTAGTTACCGGCTATTCGGTAGCGCCTCTCAAGAGACCCAGTACTTC,CASSYRLFGSASQETQYF
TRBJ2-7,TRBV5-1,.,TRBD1,TGCGCCAGCAACACAGGGGGCTACGAGCAGTACTTC,CASNTGGYEQYF
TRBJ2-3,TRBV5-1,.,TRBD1,TGCGCCAGCAGCTCCACAGGGGGAGATACGCAGTATTTT,CASSSTGGDTQYF
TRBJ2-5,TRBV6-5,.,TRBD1,TGTGCCAGCAAAAAAGGGACAGCAGGGCAAGAGACCCAGTACTTC,CASKKGTAGQETQYF
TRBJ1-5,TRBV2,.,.,TGTGCCAGCAGCGCCATGTGGGGCCAGCCCCAGCATTTT,CASSAMWGQPQHF
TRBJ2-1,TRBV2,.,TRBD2,TGTGCCAGAAATGATGCTAGCGGGAGGAGGTACAATGAGCAGTTCTTC,CARNDASGRRYNEQFF
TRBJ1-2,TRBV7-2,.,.,TGTGCCAGCAGCTTTGGCATTAACTATGGCTACACCTTC,CASSFGINYGYTF
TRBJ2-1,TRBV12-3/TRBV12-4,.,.,TGTGCCAGCGCCCTTTCCCAGCAGGGGCGGTTCTTC,CASALSQQGRFF